This is a list of T cell receptor beta chains from one sample in a study of blood T cells in healthy people across ages. TCRdb ran MiXCR on the 5' RACE reads and lists one entry per CDR3 protein. The sample records hundreds of thousands of distinct CDR3 sequences, 32% being singletons. The sequenced sample consisted of blood. Receptors originate from a woman older than 75 in good health. Each CDR3 is given with its conserved first and last residue. Fields, in order: CDR3 length, J gene, clone size, V gene, D gene, CDR3 protein, CDR3 DNA. The D gene is left open where the match is weak. The listing skips clone size in some rows; elsewhere it reads once, few, many or a size class.

>14|TRBJ1-6|few|TRBV4-1|.
CASSQGAVNSPLHF
TGCGCCAGCAGCCAAGGGGCGGTTAATTCACCCCTCCACTTT
>13|TRBJ1-1|.|TRBV30|.
CAWSPGIGTEAFF
TGTGCCTGGAGTCCGGGGATTGGCACTGAAGCTTTCTTT
>15|TRBJ1-1|.|TRBV10-3|TRBD1
CASGWGQPSATEAFF
TGTGCCAGCGGTTGGGGACAGCCCTCGGCCACTGAAGCTTTCTTT
>15|TRBJ2-1|.|TRBV4-3|.
CAGSQTWAVGNEQFF
TGCGCCGGCAGCCAAACTTGGGCAGTGGGGAATGAGCAGTTCTTC
>18|TRBJ2-7|.|TRBV10-3|.
CAISATPGGRQITYEQYF
TGTGCCATCAGTGCCACCCCCGGAGGCAGACAAATAACCTACGAGCAGTACTTC
>13|TRBJ1-3|.|TRBV29-1|TRBD1
CSAIQGAGNTIYF
TGCAGCGCTATTCAGGGGGCTGGAAACACCATATATTTT
>14|TRBJ1-5|few|TRBV20-1|.
CSAEQYISNQPQHF
TGCAGTGCCGAACAGTATATCTCCAATCAGCCCCAGCATTTT
>15|TRBJ2-5|.|TRBV29-1|TRBD2
CSVEDHGLAQETQYF
TGCAGCGTTGAAGATCATGGACTAGCCCAAGAGACCCAGTACTTC
>17|TRBJ1-1|.|TRBV21-1|.
CASSNKSQALMNTEAFF
TGTGCCAGCAGCAATAAATCCCAGGCTCTCATGAACACTGAAGCTTTCTTT
>16|TRBJ2-1|many|TRBV5-1|TRBD2
CASSSLTSGAYNEQFF
TGCGCCAGCAGCTCGCTAACTAGCGGGGCTTACAATGAGCAGTTCTTC
>11|TRBJ2-7|few|TRBV30|.
CAWSVGAEQYF
TGTGCCTGGAGTGTAGGGGCCGAGCAGTACTTC
>19|TRBJ2-1|many|TRBV5-1|TRBD2
CASSPDGLAGGLVLDEQFF
TGCGCCAGCAGCCCGGATGGACTAGCGGGGGGTCTGGTTTTAGATGAGCAGTTCTTC
>12|TRBJ2-3|many|TRBV20-1|.
CSAGVKADTQYF
TGCAGTGCTGGGGTTAAGGCAGATACGCAGTATTTT
>13|TRBJ2-4|few|TRBV12-2|.
CASRRQGWDIQYF
TGTGCAAGTCGGCGACAGGGCTGGGACATTCAGTACTTC
>17|TRBJ1-1|few|TRBV5-1|.
CASSNGGGGGWNTEAFF
TGCGCCAGCAGCAACGGTGGGGGGGGCGGGTGGAACACTGAAGCTTTCTTT
>13|TRBJ1-5|many|TRBV29-1|TRBD1
CSVVWDSNQPQHF
TGCAGCGTGGTCTGGGACAGTAATCAGCCCCAGCATTTT
>12|TRBJ2-1|once|TRBV12-3/TRBV12-4|.
CASGGASGEQFF
TGTGCCAGCGGGGGGGCGAGCGGTGAGCAGTTCTTC
>16|TRBJ2-1|.|TRBV20-1|TRBD2
CSASDGGGKQINEQFF
TGCAGTGCTAGTGACGGGGGAGGGAAGCAAATCAATGAGCAGTTCTTC
>15|TRBJ2-5|few|TRBV7-2|TRBD2
CASSLGGGLRETQYF
TGTGCCAGCAGCTTAGGCGGGGGGCTAAGGGAGACCCAGTACTTC
>14|TRBJ2-7|once|TRBV28|.
CASMGHPRPYEQYF
TGTGCCAGCATGGGACACCCACGGCCCTACGAGCAGTACTTC
>15|TRBJ2-1|few|TRBV20-1|.
CSAREGSGYYNEQFF
TGCAGTGCTAGAGAAGGCAGCGGGTATTACAATGAGCAGTTCTTC
>16|TRBJ2-6|many|TRBV27|.
CASSFFQGSGANVLTF
TGTGCCAGCAGTTTCTTCCAGGGATCCGGGGCCAACGTCCTGACTTTC
>16|TRBJ1-1|many|TRBV20-1|TRBD1
CSARDPWTGPNTEAFF
TGCAGTGCTAGAGACCCCTGGACAGGACCAAACACTGAAGCTTTCTTT
>20|TRBJ2-2|few|TRBV3-1|.
CASSLRPPGGKGSYTGELFF
TGTGCCAGCAGCCTTCGTCCCCCGGGGGGCAAGGGGTCGTATACCGGGGAGCTGTTTTTT
>17|TRBJ1-2|many|TRBV6-5|TRBD1
CASSPWTGGYSNYGYTF
TGTGCCAGCAGTCCATGGACAGGGGGTTACTCTAACTATGGCTACACCTTC
>18|TRBJ2-7|.|TRBV28|TRBD2
CASSFPPGLAGGYYEQYF
TGTGCCAGCAGTTTCCCCCCCGGACTAGCGGGAGGCTACTACGAGCAGTACTTC
>16|TRBJ2-6|.|TRBV6-2/TRBV6-3|TRBD1
CASPYRGLPGANVLTF
TGTGCCAGCCCTTACAGGGGGCTACCTGGGGCCAACGTCCTGACTTTC
>14|TRBJ1-1|many|TRBV2|.
CASSLDSIRSEAFF
TGTGCCAGCAGTTTAGACAGTATTCGGTCTGAAGCTTTCTTT
>14|TRBJ2-3|.|TRBV12-3/TRBV12-4|TRBD1
CASSSTGFADMQYF
TGTGCCAGCAGTTCGACAGGGTTCGCAGATATGCAGTATTTT
>14|TRBJ2-7|many|TRBV28|TRBD1
CASSANRGRREQYF
TGTGCCAGCAGCGCCAACAGGGGGCGAAGGGAGCAGTACTTC
>14|TRBJ1-2|few|TRBV3-1|.
CASSQRGGDYGYTF
TGTGCCAGCAGCCAACGGGGGGGCGACTATGGCTACACCTTC
>13|TRBJ1-1|many|TRBV7-3|.
CASSLRGSTEAFF
TGTGCCAGCAGCTTACGTGGCAGCACTGAAGCTTTCTTT
>10|TRBJ2-1|many|TRBV20-1|TRBD1
CSARTGEQFF
TGCAGTGCACGGACAGGCGAGCAGTTCTTC
>14|TRBJ2-7|many|TRBV7-2|TRBD2
CASSWTSGGAEQYF
TGTGCCAGCAGCTGGACTAGCGGGGGGGCCGAGCAGTACTTC
>16|TRBJ2-5|many|TRBV7-2|TRBD2
CASSPTRTSGKETQYF
TGTGCCAGCAGCCCGACGCGGACTAGCGGAAAAGAGACCCAGTACTTC
>12|TRBJ2-7|few|TRBV30|.
CAWSVTGYEQYF
TGTGCCTGGAGTGTAACGGGTTACGAGCAGTACTTC
>13|TRBJ2-1|.|TRBV20-1|.
CSGEGDNDNEQFF
TGCAGTGGGGAAGGAGACAACGACAATGAGCAGTTCTTC
>15|TRBJ1-3|many|TRBV20-1|.
CSAKAGRDSGNTIYF
TGCAGTGCTAAAGCGGGACGGGACTCTGGAAACACCATATATTTT
>12|TRBJ1-5|.|TRBV6-6|.
CASTRDGEPQHF
TGTGCCAGCACCAGAGATGGGGAGCCCCAGCATTTT
>18|TRBJ2-5|many|TRBV7-2|TRBD2
CASSLPRTSVKVAETQYF
TGTGCCAGCAGCTTACCCAGGACTAGCGTTAAGGTGGCAGAGACCCAGTACTTC
>15|TRBJ1-5|many|TRBV5-1|.
CASSPQPAGGQPQHF
TGCGCCAGCAGCCCACAGCCGGCGGGTGGTCAGCCCCAGCATTTT
>14|TRBJ1-5|once|TRBV28|.
CASTPGETYQPQHF
TGTGCCAGCACCCCCGGGGAGACGTATCAGCCCCAGCATTTT
>13|TRBJ1-2|.|TRBV12-3/TRBV12-4|.
CASRLSGNYGYTF
TGTGCCAGCAGGCTCAGCGGCAACTATGGCTACACCTTC
>15|TRBJ2-5|.|TRBV9|TRBD2
CASSALSGGAETQYF
TGTGCCAGCAGCGCCCTTAGCGGGGGAGCGGAGACCCAGTACTTC
>14|TRBJ2-7|.|TRBV7-2|.
CASSLQGYQETRYF
TGTGCCAGCAGCCTGCAGGGGTACCAAGAGACCCGGTACTTC
>17|TRBJ2-5|many|TRBV5-1|.
CASSLGSGPTTGETQYF
TGCGCCAGCAGCTTGGGGAGTGGACCCACCACGGGGGAGACCCAGTACTTC
>15|TRBJ2-3|many|TRBV7-6|TRBD2
CASSPAGGSTDTQYF
TGTGCCAGCAGCCCGGCGGGGGGCAGTACAGATACGCAGTATTTT
>16|TRBJ2-5|.|TRBV24-1|TRBD1
CATSDTGTGVGYEQYF
TGTGCCACCAGTGATACCGGGACAGGGGTCGGGTATGAGCAGTACTTC
>14|TRBJ2-7|many|TRBV7-3|TRBD2
CASSRGGGPYEQYF
TGTGCCAGCAGCCGCGGGGGAGGGCCCTACGAGCAGTACTTC
>16|TRBJ2-7|.|TRBV3-1|.
CASSRGPGQTSYEQYF
TGTGCCAGCAGCCGCGGACCGGGACAAACCTCCTACGAGCAGTACTTC
>13|TRBJ1-1|many|TRBV20-1|.
CSAARTVNTEAFF
TGCAGTGCTGCCCGGACCGTGAACACTGAAGCTTTCTTT
>14|TRBJ2-5|.|TRBV10-3|.
CAISESGREETQYF
TGTGCCATCAGTGAGTCGGGCAGGGAAGAGACCCAGTACTTC
>15|TRBJ1-4|.|TRBV7-8|.
CASSSSLRAGVKRFF
TGTGCCAGCAGCTCGTCCCTAAGGGCCGGGGTGAAACGGTTTTTT
>21|TRBJ2-5|few|TRBV9|.
CASSVEGGEEGANPWQETQYF
TGTGCCAGCAGCGTAGAAGGGGGGGAGGAGGGGGCGAACCCATGGCAAGAGACCCAGTACTTC
>15|TRBJ2-7|.|TRBV6-1|TRBD2
CASSEAGGQLYEQYF
TGTGCCAGCAGTGAAGCGGGAGGGCAGCTCTACGAGCAGTACTTC
>16|TRBJ1-4|.|TRBV7-9|.
CASSLGELGTNEKLFF
TGTGCCAGCAGCCTAGGGGAGTTGGGAACTAATGAAAAACTGTTTTTT